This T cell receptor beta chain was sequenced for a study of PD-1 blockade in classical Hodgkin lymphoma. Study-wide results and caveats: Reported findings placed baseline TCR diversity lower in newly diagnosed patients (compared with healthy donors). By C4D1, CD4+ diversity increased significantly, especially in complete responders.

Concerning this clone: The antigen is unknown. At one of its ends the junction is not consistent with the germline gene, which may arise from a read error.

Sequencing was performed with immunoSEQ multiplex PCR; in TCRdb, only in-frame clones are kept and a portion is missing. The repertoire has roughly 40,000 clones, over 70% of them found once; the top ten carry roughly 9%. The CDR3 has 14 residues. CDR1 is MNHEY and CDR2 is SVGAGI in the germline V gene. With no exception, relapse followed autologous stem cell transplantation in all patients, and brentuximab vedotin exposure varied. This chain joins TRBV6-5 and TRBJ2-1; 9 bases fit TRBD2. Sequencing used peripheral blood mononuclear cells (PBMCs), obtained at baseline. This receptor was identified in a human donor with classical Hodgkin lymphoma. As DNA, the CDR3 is TGTGCCAGCCGTTACAGATGGCGGGAGGGTGAGCAGTTCTTC. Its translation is CASRYRWREGEQFF.